This T cell receptor beta chain is from a study of human T cells and chemical hapten exposure. At the level of the study: The study patch tested 0.01% DPC on the upper back and read results at 6 days. Mainly, slight library volume differences in the pool made TCR yields vary.

Ten or more counts support this clonotype. TCRdb ran MiXCR on the RACE reads and lists one entry per CDR3 protein. The sample has 45,000 to 65,000 distinct CDR3 sequences; more than 7.5% are singletons. CDR1 and CDR2 from the germline V gene are SGHRS and YFSETQ. Trimming pared 3 bases from V and 1 base from J, leaving 7 bases between. The CDR3 covers 13 residues. Noted time point: pre-sensitization, week 0. Treatment meaning: therapeutic diphenylcyclopropenone sensitization with weekly scalp DPC. The sequence was collected from a man in his forties with alopecia areata. Some clones in this sample may be carry-over from other donors' samples. The chain is built from TRBV5-1 and TRBJ1-1; D not resolved. The sequencing used whole blood, collected in connection with sensitization to the hapten diphenylcyclopropenone (DPC). The CDR3, as DNA: TGCGCCAGCAGCTCACAGCAGAACACTGAAGCTTTCTTT. As protein: CASSSQQNTEAFF.